This T cell receptor (beta chain) was captured in a study of sequential checkpoint blockade in melanoma. Overall study context: After nivolumab or ipilimumab alone, twenty-two patients had week-13 rebiopsies.

Sequencing used immunoSEQ multiplex PCR; TCRdb keeps in-frame clones, though not all of them. The profile covers just over 20,000 clones, with under 30% appearing a single time and under 8.5% taken by the ten largest. This clone appeared a single time. The treatment is: randomized to nivolumab then ipilimumab (arm A) or the reverse (arm B). The sample consisted of tumor tissue (inferred from file names), taken from a patient given nivolumab and ipilimumab in sequence. This receptor was identified in a human donor with melanoma.

The CDR3 DNA sequence: TGCGCCAGCAGGACAGGGGATAACACCGGGGAGCTGTTTTTT. Residues: CASRTGDNTGELFF. The chain links TRBV5-1 to TRBJ2-2; 8 bases match TRBD1. The germline CDR1 and CDR2 sequences are SGHRS and YFSETQ. The CDR3 consists of 14 residues. V shed 5 bases and J 2 bases; nucleotides not matched to a gene: 2.